This T cell receptor (beta chain) was sequenced for a study of OX40 agonist ivuxolimab in advanced cancers. The overall study: Dose-escalation patients suffered from hepatocellular carcinoma, melanoma, renal cell or head and neck cancer. Prior anti-PD-1, anti-PD-L1 or anti-CTLA-4 therapy was allowed; approximately 41% had some.

The germline V gene has CDR1 SGHDN and CDR2 FVKESK. This CDR3 region has 15 residues. V shed 4 bases, J shed 1 base, and the junction held 3 bases outside the gene matches. Assay: immunoSEQ multiplex PCR; the TCRdb copy retains only in-frame clones and omits some. The table records 23,000 or so clones, roughly 90% of them present only once. The V gene is TRBV14, the J gene TRBJ2-5; TRBD2 agrees at 10 bases. This specimen consisted of CD4+ or CD8+ T cells sorted from blood, obtained in a trial of the OX40 agonist ivuxolimab. The source is an adult with an advanced solid tumor such as melanoma, head and neck, liver or kidney cancer. The CDR3 sequence: CASSRGLARQETQYF. The CDR3 region has the DNA TGTGCCAGCAGCCGGGGACTAGCGCGCCAAGAGACCCAGTACTTC. Full variable domain (missing parts from reference TRBV14 and TRBJ2-5): EAGVTQFPSHSVIEKGQTVTLRCDPISGHDNLYWYRRVMGKEIKFLLHFVKESKQDESGMPNNRFLAERTGGTYSTLKVQPAELEDSGVYFCASSRGLARQETQYFGPGTRLLVL.